This T cell receptor beta chain was observed in a study of cytomegalovirus exposure and HLA in healthy donors. Study-wide background: Genetic ancestry analysis placed around four fifths of the 350 to 500 donors that were genotyped in the Caucasian-associated cluster.

PCR involved 60 Vbeta and 13 Jbeta primers. Source study methods: An analysis that came later counted 80 million or so unique TCR beta chains, approximately 12 million shared. Profiling relied on immunoSEQ multiplex PCR, and the TCRdb table lists in-frame clones only, not all of them. V, J and clone size reflect that table, while D and trimming were determined from the DNA. The table has 110,000 or so clones, roughly 70% seen once; the top ten hold roughly 5.5%. The study's findings and limits: Analyses of presence and absence presupposed an approximately uniform sequencing depth across donors.

Concerning this clone: Its target is not known.

V was pared by 1 base and J by 1 base, with 11 bases between. The CDR3 is made up of 15 amino acids. Germline V CDR1 and CDR2: SGHRS, YFSETQ. This sequence joins TRBV5-1 and TRBJ1-1; D perhaps matches TRBD1 (6 bases). This clonotype was obtained from a woman in her 70s in good health and CMV-seropositive. Sequenced material: PBMCs. CDR3 amino acids: CASSLLGGPNTEAFF. In DNA, the CDR3 is TGCGCCAGCAGCTTGCTCGGGGGGCCGAACACTGAAGCTTTCTTT.